This TCR beta chain was profiled in a study of molecular identifiers for immune sequencing clone quantification. General observations from the study: Same-barcode identical TCR molecules could make highly expanded clones look smaller than they are.

V dropped 2 bases and J dropped 7 bases, with 13 bases sitting between them. This CDR3 has 13 amino acids. In germline, CDR1 is SGHNT, CDR2 YYREEE (reference sequence). TCRdb itself ran the PCR reads through MiXCR, one entry per CDR3 protein. The profile shows under 15,000 distinct CDR3 sequences, approximately 18% of them singletons. This clonotype showed up many times. No antigen is known for it. The CD8+CD4-CCR7+CD45RA+ phenotype defined the sorted naive CD8 T cells. Input material: naive CD8+ T cells from blood, with Jurkat cell RNA spiked in. Subset given: FACS-sorted CD8+CD4-CCR7+CD45RA+ naive T cells. The source of this sequence is a human donor in good health. Some libraries in this study had Jurkat cell RNA spiked in. This chain uses TRBV5-4 with TRBJ2-7; tentative D call: TRBD2 (5 bases). The CDR3 region has the DNA TGTGCCAGCAGCTTAGTCGCCGGGGAAGAGCAGTACTTC. As protein: CASSLVAGEEQYF.